These 25 T cell receptor beta chains were sequenced from one sample in a study of T cells after somatic rescue of genetic block. Data came from immunoSEQ multiplex PCR; TCRdb stores just in-frame clones and leaves some out. Altogether tens of thousands of clones are present, 90% to 96% being singletons, with the ten largest covering around 0.083%. Sequencing input: peripheral blood mononuclear cells (PBMCs). Receptor source: a child less than two years old.

DNA for the CDR3: TGTGCCAGCAGCCGGCGGGAGGAGAACGGGGAGCTGTTTTTT. Protein product: CASSRREENGELFF. V is TRBV13 and J is TRBJ2-2; 8 positions agree with TRBD2. CDR3 size: 14 residues. The junction had 6 bases not matched to a gene; V was cut back by 5 bases and J by 7 bases. From germline, CDR1 is PRHDT and CDR2 FYEKMQ (reference sequence).

This chain joins TRBV7-3 and TRBJ2-3; TRBD2 matches at 7 bases. V shed 0 bases and J 5 bases; nucleotides not matched to a gene: 5. Germline V lookup: CDR1 SGHTA, CDR2 FQGTGA. There are 15 residues in the CDR3. The DNA of the CDR3 is TGTGCCAGCAGCTTAACTAGCGGGTTAAAAGATACGCAGTATTTT. This gives the protein CASSLTSGLKDTQYF. Full variable domain (outside the CDR3, taken from reference TRBV7-3 and TRBJ2-3): GAGVSQTPSNKVTEKGKYVELRCDPISGHTALYWYRQSLGQGPEFLIYFQGTGAADDSGLPNDRFFAVRPEGSVSTLKIQRTERGDSAVYLCASSLTSGLKDTQYFGPGTRLTVL.

The rearrangement joins TRBV11-1 to TRBJ2-7; weak D call: TRBD1 (6 bases). V lost 7 bases, J lost 1 base, and 11 bases lay in between. This CDR3 is built from 13 residues. Germline loops: CDR1 SGHAT, CDR2 FQDESV (reference sequence). For the CDR3, the DNA is TGTGCCAGCACCGTGGGACATTCCTACGAGCAGTACTTC. Amino acids: CASTVGHSYEQYF.

This clone turned up a few times. Other DNA sequences in the sample encode the same CDR3. This sequence joins TRBV6-5 and TRBJ1-1, with D perhaps matching TRBD1 (5 bases). V was shortened by 6 bases and J by 1 base, with 9 bases between the two germline ends. In germline, CDR1 is MNHEY, CDR2 SVGAGI. The CDR3 runs 13 residues. CDR3 sequence (DNA): TGTGCCAGCAGCCTCGGACAGAACACTGAAGCTTTCTTT. Translated: CASSLGQNTEAFF.

The chain combines TRBV10-1 with TRBJ2-2, with D unclear. The V gene lost 2 bases and the J gene lost 4 bases, with 2 bases spanning the gap. Germline V gives CDR1 WNHNN, CDR2 SYGVQD (reference sequence). The CDR3 length is 12 residues. CDR3 bases: TGCGCCAGCAGTGAGGGCACCGGGGAGCTGTTTTTT. The encoded protein is CASSEGTGELFF.

The chain links TRBV27 to TRBJ2-1, with 8 bases that match TRBD1. J was trimmed by 0 bases and V by 6 bases; bases with no gene match: 7. The CDR3 extends over 16 amino acids. CDR1 is MNHEY and CDR2 is SMNVEV in the germline V gene (reference sequence). CDR3 DNA sequence: TGTGCCAGCAGGCGGACAGGGATTAGCTCCTACAATGAGCAGTTCTTC. The encoded protein is CASRRTGISSYNEQFF.

Details on this clone: Other DNA sequences in the same sample also yield this CDR3. The chain employs TRBV29-1 and TRBJ2-2; the D gene is possibly TRBD2 (6 bases). Germline V gene sequence: CDR1 SQVTM, CDR2 ANQGSEA. The V and J ends lost 3 bases and 6 bases respectively, with 11 bases between them. This CDR3 contains 13 residues. CDR3 protein: CSVDGGRAGELFF. The DNA for the CDR3 is TGCAGCGTTGACGGGGGTCGGGCCGGGGAGCTGTTTTTT.

This clone appeared once. V and J are TRBV25-1 and TRBJ2-7, with TRBD1 as a possible D gene (6 bases). The germline V gene has CDR1 MGHDK and CDR2 SYGVNS. The CDR3 has 13 amino acids. Trimming cost V 11 bases and J 4 bases, with 18 bases left between them. The CDR3 sequence: CAGEGQALYEQYF. Written as DNA, the CDR3 is TGTGCCGGAGAGGGACAAGCATTGTACGAGCAGTACTTC.

The chain is built from TRBV11-2 and TRBJ1-6; the D is unclear. V dropped 1 base and J dropped 7 bases, with 11 bases sitting between them. This CDR3 has 15 residues. Germline assignment: CDR1 SGHAT and CDR2 FQNNGV. The DNA of the CDR3 is TGTGCCAGCAGCTTAGCCCGTGGCAAGAATTCACCCCTCCACTTT. Residues: CASSLARGKNSPLHF.

The V and J genes are TRBV7-9 and TRBJ2-7; TRBD1 agrees at 8 bases. Germline CDR1 is SEHNR and CDR2 is FQNEAQ (reference sequence). V gave up 8 bases and J gave up 3 bases; unmatched junction bases: 6. The length of the CDR3 is 13 residues. CDR3 coding DNA: TGTGCCAGCCGAGGACAGGGACGCTACGAGCAGTACTTC. It specifies CASRGQGRYEQYF.

The chain recombines TRBV6-1 with TRBJ2-1, with D unresolved. The V and J ends lost 1 base and 10 bases respectively, with 8 bases between them. Germline CDR1 MNHNS, CDR2 SASEGT. The CDR3 covers 12 residues. CDR3 residues: CASSEGAREQFF. The DNA of the CDR3 is TGTGCCAGCAGTGAAGGGGCCCGAGAGCAGTTCTTC.

The chain links TRBV27 to TRBJ2-2; the D gene is possibly TRBD2 (5 bases). This CDR3 comprises 17 residues. The V end was cut by 2 bases, the J end by 2 bases, with 15 bases between. CDR1 is MNHEY and CDR2 is SMNVEV in the germline V gene (reference sequence). DNA for the CDR3: TGTGCCAGCAGTTTAAGTGGGAGACTTATTAACACCGGGGAGCTGTTTTTT. Amino acids: CASSLSGRLINTGELFF.

The chain couples TRBV5-1 to TRBJ2-7; TRBD2 agrees at 12 bases. Germline V gene data show CDR1 as SGHRS and CDR2 as YFSETQ. CDR3 length: 16 amino acids. Trimming removed 4 bases from V and 3 bases from J; junction bases left unmatched: 8. CDR3 in DNA: TGCGCCAGCAGCCGGACTAGCGGGGCGAGTATCTACGAGCAGTACTTC. Its protein is CASSRTSGASIYEQYF.

The V and J genes are TRBV5-6 and TRBJ2-7, with D possibly TRBD1 on 5 matching bases. Looked up from germline, CDR1 is SGHDT and CDR2 is YYEEEE. The CDR3 has 12 amino acids. V lost 2 bases, J lost 6 bases, and 9 bases lay in between. CDR3 coding DNA: TGTGCCAGCAGCTTTCCAAGGGGCGAGCAGTACTTC. This gives the protein CASSFPRGEQYF.

The chain uses TRBV15 and TRBJ2-1; TRBD2 aligns across 7 bases. V was pared by 2 bases and J by 7 bases, with 14 bases of the junction left unmatched. Germline lookup yields CDR1 LNHNV and CDR2 YYDKDF (reference sequence). The CDR3 spans 17 residues. The CDR3 DNA is TGTGCCACCAGCAGACCCACATTAGCGGGTCCTGGAAATGAGCAGTTCTTC. Amino acids: CATSRPTLAGPGNEQFF.

This clone came up a few times. The genes are TRBV2 and TRBJ1-1; possibly TRBD1 for D (5 bases). Trimming took off 6 bases at V and 2 bases at J, with 10 bases between the two ends. The CDR3 totals 13 residues. Germline CDR1 SNHLY, CDR2 FYNNEI. CDR3 DNA: TGTGCCAGCAGGACAGACTACAACACTGAAGCTTTCTTT. This encodes CASRTDYNTEAFF.

V gene TRBV7-9 combines with J gene TRBJ2-2; D uncertain. CDR1 and CDR2 from the germline V gene are SEHNR and FQNEAQ (reference sequence). The CDR3 consists of 18 residues. Trimming shortened V by 1 base and J by 4 bases, and 19 bases separated the two germline ends. The CDR3 region has the DNA TGTGCCAGCAGCTTAGTGAGATCGGCCCTGATGAGCACCGGGGAGCTGTTTTTT. Its protein product is CASSLVRSALMSTGELFF.

The V call is TRBV6-6, the J call TRBJ2-5, with 12 bases identical to TRBD1. The germline CDR1 and CDR2 sequences are MNHNY and SVGAGI (reference sequence). V shed 6 bases and J 5 bases; nucleotides not matched to a gene: 7. The CDR3 sequence is 15 residues long. The CDR3 loop is CASSYPGQGAETQYF. CDR3 sequence (DNA): TGTGCCAGCAGCTATCCGGGACAGGGGGCGGAGACCCAGTACTTC.

The chain joins TRBV9 to TRBJ1-4; D is uncertain. The CDR3 is 15 amino acids. Looked up from germline, CDR1 is SGDLS and CDR2 is YYNGEE. V lost 0 bases and J 10 bases, leaving 16 bases between the germline ends. Here the CDR3 reads CASSVAGPLGGKLFF. The CDR3 region has the DNA TGTGCCAGCAGCGTAGCGGGTCCCTTAGGCGGAAAACTGTTTTTT.

This chain joins TRBV11-2 and TRBJ2-6; D gene unclear. Per germline, CDR1 SGHAT and CDR2 FQNNGV. Deletions cut 3 bases from V and 1 base from J, with 7 bases between. The CDR3 runs to 15 residues. For the CDR3, the DNA is TGTGCCAGCAGCTTTGCCTCATCTGGGGCCAACGTCCTGACTTTC. Amino acid sequence: CASSFASSGANVLTF.

V and J are TRBV29-1 and TRBJ2-7; 10 bases are shared with TRBD1. The CDR3 covers 13 residues. Per germline, CDR1 SQVTM and CDR2 ANQGSEA. Trimming cost V 5 bases and J 4 bases; bases outside gene matches: 5. CDR3 protein: CSVSRQGAYEQYF. Here the CDR3 DNA reads TGCAGCGTTTCCAGACAGGGGGCGTACGAGCAGTACTTC.

This chain joins TRBV7-2 and TRBJ2-6; D is uncertain. The length of the CDR3 is 18 residues. With 1 base removed from V and 0 bases from J, the gap between germline ends came to 13 bases. From germline, CDR1 is SGHTA and CDR2 FQGNSA. This chain's CDR3 is CASSLEGILFSGANVLTF. The CDR3 DNA reads TGTGCCAGCAGCTTAGAAGGTATCCTCTTCTCTGGGGCCAACGTCCTGACTTTC.

The rearrangement links TRBV7-9 to TRBJ1-2; D not resolved. Germline V gives CDR1 SEHNR, CDR2 FQNEAQ (reference sequence). The CDR3 totals 13 residues. The V end was cut by 5 bases, the J end by 0 bases, with 7 bases between. CDR3 DNA sequence: TGTGCCAGCAGCCCGAGAGCTAACTATGGCTACACCTTC. This translates into CASSPRANYGYTF.

This sequence joins TRBV6-5 and TRBJ1-2; D possibly corresponds to TRBD1 (6 bases). Germline CDR1 and CDR2: MNHEY and SVGAGI. Trimming shortened V by 6 bases and J by 4 bases, and 18 bases separated the two germline ends. This CDR3 is built from 15 residues. CDR3 loop: CASSSLTGRGYGYTF. Here the CDR3 DNA reads TGTGCCAGCAGCTCCCTTACAGGGAGAGGCTATGGCTACACCTTC.

The rearrangement joins TRBV19 to TRBJ1-5; no firm D call. V dropped 1 base and J dropped 0 bases, with 10 bases sitting between them. This CDR3 has 16 residues. In germline, CDR1 is LNHDA, CDR2 SQIVND (reference sequence). The CDR3 bases are TGTGCCAGTAGTATAGCTGGCGGGTATAGCAATCAGCCCCAGCATTTT. This encodes CASSIAGGYSNQPQHF.